The 29 T cell receptor beta chains reported below all come from one sample, sequenced in a study of T-cell memory formation after mild COVID-19. MiXCR, run by TCRdb on the 5' RACE reads, gives a single entry per CDR3 protein. The sample shows approximately 500,000 distinct CDR3 sequences, approximately 25% of them seen only once. Sequencing was done on a sample of PBMCs or a T cell subset sorted from them (not recorded which). These receptors came from an adult woman who had mild COVID-19 (a few samples of this study predate the infection). Cell type and time point are not known.

This chain connects TRBV11-2 to TRBJ2-1, with TRBD2 identical over 12 bases. CDR1 and CDR2 from the germline V gene are SGHAT and FQNNGV. V was pared by 5 bases and J by 8 bases, with 13 bases of the junction left unmatched. There are 17 residues in the CDR3. For the CDR3, the DNA is TGTGCCAGCAGCCCCCATTGGAGCCTAGCGGGAGGGCATGAGCAGTTCTTC. Amino acid sequence: CASSPHWSLAGGHEQFF.

The chain combines TRBV2 with TRBJ1-1, with D uncertain. The ends were cut back, 3 bases at V and 4 bases at J, with 15 bases in the middle. This CDR3 comprises 15 residues. Per germline, CDR1 SNHLY and CDR2 FYNNEI. The CDR3 region has the DNA TGTGCCAGCAGTGACTTAGCAGGAGTGGGCACTGAAGCTTTCTTT. Translating gives CASSDLAGVGTEAFF.

In this sample, this clonotype turned up a few times. The chain combines TRBV9 with TRBJ2-2; no reliable D call. V lost 1 base and J lost 6, with 7 bases in between. The CDR3 runs to 13 residues. Germline-derived CDR1 and CDR2 are SGDLS and YYNGEE. The CDR3 region is CASSVWAAGELFF. In DNA form, the CDR3 reads TGTGCCAGCAGCGTATGGGCGGCCGGGGAGCTGTTTTTT.

This clonotype was detected a few times. The V call is TRBV24-1, the J call TRBJ2-1; 10 bases match TRBD2. The germline V gene encodes CDR1 KGHDR and CDR2 SFDVKD. J lost 1 base, V lost 0 bases, and 5 bases had no gene match. This CDR3 region has 18 residues. The DNA for the CDR3 is TGTGCCACCAGTGATTTGACTAGCGGGACTGGGTCCTACAATGAGCAGTTCTTC. Translated, it gives CATSDLTSGTGSYNEQFF.

The chain uses TRBV5-1 and TRBJ1-1; no reliable D call. Trimming pared 0 bases from V and 4 bases from J, leaving 10 bases between. This CDR3 region has 14 residues. CDR1 SGHRS and CDR2 YFSETQ come from the germline V gene. CDR3: CASSLEQSGTEAFF. The CDR3 DNA sequence: TGCGCCAGCAGCTTGGAGCAAAGCGGCACTGAAGCTTTCTTT.

The chain employs TRBV18 and TRBJ2-5; 12 bases agree with TRBD2. V shed 4 bases, J shed 2 bases, and the junction held 11 bases outside the gene matches. The germline CDR1 and CDR2 sequences are KGHSH and LQKENI. This CDR3 comprises 18 residues. In nucleotides, the CDR3 is TGTGCCAGCTCACGGCGGACTAGCGGGACTTCATCACAAGAGACCCAGTACTTC. This sequence encodes CASSRRTSGTSSQETQYF.

This clonotype was picked up a small number of times. DNA of the CDR3: TGTGCTTACTCCCAGGACAGGTCTAATGAGCAGTTCTTC. It translates to CAYSQDRSNEQFF. J is TRBJ2-1 and V is TRBV30; TRBD1 matches 7 bases. Germline V gene sequence: CDR1 GTSNPN, CDR2 SVGIG (reference sequence). CDR3 length equals 13 residues.

This clonotype appeared a few times. The gene calls are TRBV7-9 and TRBJ2-3; weak D call: TRBD1 (6 bases). This CDR3 contains 14 residues. Trimming left V 1 base short and J 5 bases short, with 10 bases between. Looked up from germline, CDR1 is SEHNR and CDR2 is FQNEAQ (reference sequence). Here the CDR3 reads CASSLGGGRDTQYF. The CDR3 DNA sequence: TGTGCCAGCAGCTTAGGAGGGGGACGAGATACGCAGTATTTT.

The chain employs TRBV3-1 and TRBJ2-7; D is uncertain. The CDR3 is 13 residues long. Germline values: CDR1 LGHDT, CDR2 YNNKEL (reference sequence). The ends were cut back, 1 base at V and 1 base at J, with 5 bases in the middle. The CDR3 region is CASSQAGSYEQYF. The CDR3 DNA reads TGTGCCAGCAGCCAAGCAGGTTCCTACGAGCAGTACTTC.

This clonotype showed up just a few times. The CDR3 DNA follows: TGTGCCAGCAGCGTTAGCGGGGCGCTGGGGGACGAGCAGTACTTC. Its translation: CASSVSGALGDEQYF. The chain has TRBV7-6 and TRBJ2-7; 8 bases are a match to TRBD2. V lost 5 bases to trimming and J lost 5 bases; unmatched junction nucleotides: 11. CDR1 SGHVS and CDR2 FNYEAQ come from the germline V gene. There are 15 residues in the CDR3.

There are a few counts of this clonotype. The chain couples TRBV27 to TRBJ2-2, with D tentatively TRBD1 (6 bases). The CDR3 is made up of 14 amino acids. CDR1 MNHEY and CDR2 SMNVEV come from the germline V gene (reference sequence). The V gene lost 4 bases and the J gene lost 4 bases, with 10 bases spanning the gap. This CDR3 is CASSWGRATGELFF. Here the CDR3 DNA reads TGTGCCAGCAGTTGGGGGCGAGCCACCGGGGAGCTGTTTTTT.

J is TRBJ1-4 and V is TRBV7-9, with D uncertain. Germline V gene lookup returns CDR1 SEHNR and CDR2 FQNEAQ (reference sequence). The V and J ends lost 1 base and 8 bases respectively, with 8 bases between them. There are 13 residues in the CDR3. The CDR3 DNA follows: TGTGCCAGCAGCTTAGAAGGCGGCGAAAAACTGTTTTTT. Amino acids: CASSLEGGEKLFF.

The CDR3 DNA reads TGTGCCAGCAGCTTAGCTTCCCAGGTCGGCGGGAACACTGAAGCTTTCTTT. This sequence encodes CASSLASQVGGNTEAFF. The chain combines TRBV7-6 with TRBJ1-1; no firm D call. Germline V gene sequence: CDR1 SGHVS, CDR2 FNYEAQ. The CDR3 is 17 residues long. V dropped 0 bases and J dropped 1 base, with 15 bases sitting between them.

The chain employs TRBV7-9 and TRBJ2-4; D remains ambiguous. Germline assignment: CDR1 SEHNR and CDR2 FQNEAQ (reference sequence). CDR3 length equals 15 residues. Trimming shortened V by 2 bases and J by 3 bases, and 11 bases separated the two germline ends. The CDR3 here is CASSLTTLGKNIQYF. The CDR3 DNA sequence: TGTGCCAGCAGCTTAACAACACTGGGCAAAAACATTCAGTACTTC.

In this sample, this clonotype turned up a few times. The J gene is TRBJ2-2, the V gene TRBV7-2; the D is unclear. In germline, CDR1 is SGHTA, CDR2 FQGNSA. The CDR3 consists of 15 residues. Trimming removed 1 base at V and 0 bases at J, with 6 bases between. For the CDR3, the DNA is TGTGCCAGCAGCTTAGAGTTGGCGAACACCGGGGAGCTGTTTTTT. This sequence encodes CASSLELANTGELFF. The variable domain in full, with the rest retrieved from reference TRBV7-2 and TRBJ2-2, is GAGVSQSPSNKVTEKGKDVELRCDPISGHTALYWYRQSLGQGLEFLIYFQGNSAPDKSGLPSDRFSAERTGGSVSTLTIQRTQQEDSAVYLCASSLELANTGELFFGEGSRLTVL.

This chain uses TRBV6-2 or TRBV6-3 with TRBJ2-6; no firm D call. The ends were cut back, 0 bases at V and 4 bases at J, with 7 bases in the middle. Germline CDR1 and CDR2: MNHEY and SVGEGT. The length of the CDR3 is 15 residues. As DNA, the CDR3 is TGTGCCAGCAGTTACTCGAACAAGGGGGCCAACGTCCTGACTTTC. This encodes CASSYSNKGANVLTF.

The rearrangement uses TRBV9 and TRBJ2-1; 9 positions agree with TRBD2. The CDR3 has 16 residues. From germline, CDR1 is SGDLS and CDR2 YYNGEE. V lost 2 bases, J lost 3 bases, and 6 bases stayed unmatched. The CDR3 nucleotides read TGTGCCAGCAGCGTCGGGCTAGCGGGGCTCTACAATGAGCAGTTCTTC. Translated: CASSVGLAGLYNEQFF.

This rearrangement joins TRBV12-3 or TRBV12-4 to TRBJ2-1, with D possibly TRBD2 on 6 matching bases. Between the trimmed V and J ends, which lost 6 bases and 2 bases, there was a span of 17 bases. This CDR3 comprises 16 residues. The CDR3 loop is CASSLRISGTYNEQFF. The DNA of the CDR3 is TGTGCCAGCAGCCTCAGGATTAGCGGAACCTACAATGAGCAGTTCTTC.

A few counts support this clonotype. The rearrangement joins TRBV4-1 to TRBJ1-6; 9 nucleotides agree with TRBD1. Trimming removed 4 bases from V and 7 bases from J; junction bases left unmatched: 8. From germline, CDR1 is MGHRA and CDR2 YSYEKL. The CDR3 sequence is 16 residues long. The DNA for the CDR3 is TGCGCCAGCAGCCGCACACAGGGGGCGACCAATTCACCCCTCCACTTT. Translation: CASSRTQGATNSPLHF.

The chain carries TRBV29-1 and TRBJ2-2, with D maybe TRBD2 (7 bases). CDR1 and CDR2 (germline): SQVTM, ANQGSEA. The CDR3 loop spans 13 amino acids. With 6 bases removed from V and 5 bases from J, the gap between germline ends came to 13 bases. CDR3 DNA sequence: TGCAGCGTGGGCGGGGGCAGAACCGGGGAGCTGTTTTTT. It is translated as CSVGGGRTGELFF.

This rearrangement joins TRBV5-1 to TRBJ2-2, with TRBD1 matching over 8 bases. The V segment lost 4 bases and the J segment 6 bases; nucleotides outside the gene matches: 17. The length of the CDR3 is 18 residues. The V gene's germline CDR1 is SGHRS and CDR2 YFSETQ. The CDR3 region is CASSHAPRTGFTAGELFF. CDR3 in DNA: TGCGCCAGCAGCCACGCGCCTCGGACAGGGTTTACGGCCGGGGAGCTGTTTTTT.

V and J are TRBV10-3 and TRBJ1-2; D unclear. This CDR3 contains 20 residues. Trimming cost V 3 bases and J 5 bases, with 31 bases left between them. Germline V gene sequence: CDR1 ENHRY, CDR2 SYGVKD. CDR3 in amino acids: CAISENWSWQLPTLIYGYTF. As DNA, the CDR3 is TGTGCCATCAGTGAAAACTGGTCGTGGCAGCTCCCGACACTTATATATGGCTACACCTTC.

The sample holds a few counts of this clonotype. The chain employs TRBV7-2 and TRBJ1-2; no firm D call. Germline assignment: CDR1 SGHTA and CDR2 FQGNSA. CDR3 length equals 13 residues. The ends were cut back, 5 bases at V and 4 bases at J, with 11 bases in the middle. CDR3 residues: CASSPLISYGYTF. The CDR3 DNA reads TGTGCCAGCAGCCCACTCATTTCCTATGGCTACACCTTC.

This chain links TRBV11-2 with TRBJ2-1; 7 bases fit TRBD2. Germline V gene lookup returns CDR1 SGHAT and CDR2 FQNNGV. Trimming at V came to 3 bases and at J to 9 bases, leaving 17 bases not matched to a gene. This CDR3 region has 17 residues. CDR3 sequence: CASSLTQLQAGDGEQFF. Written as DNA, the CDR3 is TGTGCCAGCAGCTTGACCCAACTACAGGCGGGAGACGGTGAGCAGTTCTTC.

The rearrangement joins TRBV6-5 to TRBJ1-5, with D hard to call. Germline V gene data show CDR1 as MNHEY and CDR2 as SVGAGI. The CDR3 loop spans 13 amino acids. Trimming pared 0 bases from V and 6 bases from J, leaving 6 bases between. CDR3 coding DNA: TGTGCCAGCAGTTACTCGATGTCTCAGCCCCAGCATTTT. Its translation is CASSYSMSQPQHF.

This chain joins TRBV2 and TRBJ2-7; D gene ambiguous. Trimming removed 6 bases at V and 3 bases at J, with 6 bases between. CDR1 and CDR2 from the germline V gene are SNHLY and FYNNEI. The length of the CDR3 is 11 residues. CDR3 residues: CASRNYYEQYF. The CDR3 DNA follows: TGTGCCAGCAGGAACTACTACGAGCAGTACTTC.

This clonotype has at least ten counts. V is TRBV12-3 or TRBV12-4 and J is TRBJ2-1, with 11 positions matching TRBD2. The CDR3 consists of 16 residues. J gave up 8 bases and V 7 bases, and 13 bases lay outside the gene matches. The DNA of the CDR3 is TGTGCCAGCATTCCACGGACTAGCGGGTTACGGGATGAGCAGTTCTTC. Its protein product is CASIPRTSGLRDEQFF.

This clonotype appeared a few times. The chain joins TRBV5-1 to TRBJ1-5, with D unclear. There are 13 residues in the CDR3. V was cut by 0 bases and J by 6 bases, with 7 bases left in between. Per the germline V gene, CDR1 is SGHRS and CDR2 is YFSETQ. CDR3 residues: CASSLAPGQPQHF. The CDR3 DNA follows: TGCGCCAGCAGCTTGGCCCCAGGTCAGCCCCAGCATTTT. The variable domain in full, completed from reference TRBV5-1 and TRBJ1-5, reads KAGVTQTPRYLIKTRGQQVTLSCSPISGHRSVSWYQQTPGQGLQFLFEYFSETQRNKGNFPGRFSGRQFSNSRSEMNVSTLELGDSALYLCASSLAPGQPQHFGDGTRLSIL.

V gene TRBV20-1 combines with J gene TRBJ1-2, with TRBD1 identical over 9 bases. Germline V CDR1 and CDR2: DFQATT, SNEGSKA (reference sequence). This CDR3 is built from 12 residues. Trimming cost V 6 bases and J 5 bases; bases outside gene matches: 4. The CDR3: CSADGTGYGYTF. CDR3 sequence (DNA): TGCAGTGCGGACGGGACAGGGTATGGCTACACCTTC.